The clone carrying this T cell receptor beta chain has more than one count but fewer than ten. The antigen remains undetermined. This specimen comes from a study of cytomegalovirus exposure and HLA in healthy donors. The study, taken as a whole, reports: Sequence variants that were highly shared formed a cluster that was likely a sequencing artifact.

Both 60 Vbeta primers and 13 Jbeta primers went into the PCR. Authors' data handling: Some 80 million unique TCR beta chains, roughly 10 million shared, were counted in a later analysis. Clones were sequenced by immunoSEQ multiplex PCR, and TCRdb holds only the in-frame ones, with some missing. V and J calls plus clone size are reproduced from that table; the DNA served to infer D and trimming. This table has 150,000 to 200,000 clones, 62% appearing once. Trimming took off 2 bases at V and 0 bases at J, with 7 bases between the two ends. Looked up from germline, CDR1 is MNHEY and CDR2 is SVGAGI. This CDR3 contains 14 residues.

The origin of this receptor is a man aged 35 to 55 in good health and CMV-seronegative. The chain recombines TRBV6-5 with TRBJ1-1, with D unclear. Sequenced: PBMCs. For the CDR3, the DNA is TGTGCCAGCAGTTACCAACTCCTGAACACTGAAGCTTTCTTT. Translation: CASSYQLLNTEAFF.